This T cell receptor beta chain was recorded in a study of HIV-infected patients and healthy controls. Trimming removed 4 bases at V and 3 bases at J, with 13 bases between. Germline loops: CDR1 SGHDN, CDR2 FVKESK. The CDR3 extends over 14 amino acids. TCRdb re-called the 5' RACE reads with MiXCR, one entry per CDR3 protein. The profile covers tens of thousands of distinct CDR3 sequences, with 16% appearing a single time and 5.5% to 6% taken by the ten largest. This clonotype occurred many times. The chain combines TRBV14 with TRBJ2-7; tentatively, D is TRBD2 (6 bases). The TCR originated in a human donor in good health. Source material: CD4+ T cells from blood. CDR3: CASSRGTFNYEQYF. CDR3 nucleotide sequence: TGTGCCAGCAGCCGAGGGACTTTCAACTACGAGCAGTACTTC. The variable domain in full, with the rest retrieved from reference TRBV14 and TRBJ2-7, is EAGVTQFPSHSVIEKGQTVTLRCDPISGHDNLYWYRRVMGKEIKFLLHFVKESKQDESGMPNNRFLAERTGGTYSTLKVQPAELEDSGVYFCASSRGTFNYEQYFGPGTRLTVT.